One T cell receptor beta chain is described in this entry. Investigators spread the genomic DNA of each subset evenly over several immunoSEQ plates. TCRdb keeps only in-frame clones here, not all; method: immunoSEQ multiplex PCR. Of about 490,000 clones listed, around 73% are singletons. The data were taken from a study of shared clonotypes between healthy human individuals. Across the study: With ages of 18 to 49, the donors were a couple of women and a few men.

The clonotype comes from a woman aged 40 to 49 in good health. Some clones in this sample may be carry-over from other donors' samples. The sequencing input was PBMCs.

The CDR3 DNA reads as TGTGCCAGCAGTCCCTTGGGCGGGGTGCCCTTTAATGAGCAGTTCTTC. It codes for CASSPLGGVPFNEQFF. This rearrangement joins TRBV27 to TRBJ2-1; perhaps TRBD2 as D (6 bases). This CDR3 contains 16 residues. The germline V gene has CDR1 MNHEY and CDR2 SMNVEV (reference sequence). V was shortened by 5 bases and J by 7 bases, with 21 bases between the two germline ends.